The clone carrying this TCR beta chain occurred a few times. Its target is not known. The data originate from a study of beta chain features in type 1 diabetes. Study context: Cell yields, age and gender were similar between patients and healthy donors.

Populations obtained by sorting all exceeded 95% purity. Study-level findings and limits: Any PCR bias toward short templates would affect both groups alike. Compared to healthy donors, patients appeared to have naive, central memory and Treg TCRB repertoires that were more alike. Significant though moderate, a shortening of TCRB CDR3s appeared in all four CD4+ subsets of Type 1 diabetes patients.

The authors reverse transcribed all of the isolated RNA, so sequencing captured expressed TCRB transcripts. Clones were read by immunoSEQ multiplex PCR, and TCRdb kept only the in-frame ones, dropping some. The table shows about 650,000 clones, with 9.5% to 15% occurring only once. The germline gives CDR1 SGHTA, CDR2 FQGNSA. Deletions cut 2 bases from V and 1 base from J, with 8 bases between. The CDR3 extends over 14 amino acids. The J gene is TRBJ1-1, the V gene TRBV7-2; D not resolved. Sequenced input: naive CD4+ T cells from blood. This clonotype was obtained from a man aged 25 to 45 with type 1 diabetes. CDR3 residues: CASSLREGNTEAFF. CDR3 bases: TGTGCCAGCAGCTTAAGGGAGGGGAACACTGAAGCTTTCTTT. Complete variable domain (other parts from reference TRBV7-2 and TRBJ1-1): GAGVSQSPSNKVTEKGKDVELRCDPISGHTALYWYRQSLGQGLEFLIYFQGNSAPDKSGLPSDRFSAERTGGSVSTLTIQRTQQEDSAVYLCASSLREGNTEAFFGQGTRLTVV.